This TCR beta chain is from a study of blood T cells in healthy people across ages. Background on the study: The template switching approach captured approximately one barcoded beta molecule for every two T cells.

The V end lost 6 bases, the J end lost 3 bases, and 11 bases lay between the germline ends. Germline CDR1 is SEHNR and CDR2 is FQNEAQ (reference sequence). This CDR3 contains 13 residues. Then a second PCR, running roughly 7 to 11 cycles, was carried out with a sample-barcoded 5' primer and a J-beta primer mix. Samples each returned at least 2.5 million CDR3-containing paired-end reads. TCRdb reprocessed the 5' RACE reads with MiXCR, giving one entry per CDR3 protein. The data contain fewer than 800,000 distinct CDR3 sequences, approximately 25% of them seen just once; the ten biggest clones take up under 9.5%. In this sample, this clonotype turned up a few times. A further study also used this sample, focusing on T cells of mothers and their children. That paper states: Thymic selection shapes TCR recombination output similarly in related and unrelated pairs. Compared with unrelated pairs, related mother-child pairs had slightly higher, non-significant overlap.

Source material: blood. This receptor was obtained from a boy aged 5 to 17 in good health. This chain connects TRBV7-9 to TRBJ1-1; D gene unclear. CDR3 nucleotide sequence: TGTGCCAGCAGTCCATCTGGACACACTGAAGCTTTCTTT. This encodes CASSPSGHTEAFF.